This T cell receptor (beta chain) was found in a study of cytomegalovirus exposure and HLA in healthy donors. Turning to the study itself: The same platform as the 650 to 700 first-cohort repertoires was used for the roughly 130 validation repertoires, a later analysis reported.

The method was immunoSEQ multiplex PCR; TCRdb's version includes in-frame clones alone and lacks a portion of them. The sample lists 250,000 to 300,000 clones, nearly 90% seen once, with about 0.36% in the top ten. Points from the study as a whole: Altogether, around 160 TCR beta chains were recorded as cytomegalovirus-associated.

Concerning this clone: Its target is not known.

The V and J ends lost 0 bases and 4 bases respectively, with 10 bases between them. CDR3 length equals 14 residues. Germline loops: CDR1 GTSNPN, CDR2 SVGIG (reference sequence). The clonotype originates from a young woman in good health and CMV-seronegative. The chain has TRBV30 and TRBJ1-3; D remains ambiguous. The sequenced sample was PBMCs. The CDR3 bases are TGTGCCTGGAGTGTCAAGAGCGGAGGAAACACCATATATTTT. Protein sequence: CAWSVKSGGNTIYF.